This T cell receptor (beta chain) stems from a study of blood T cell repertoires in COVID-19. The overall study: The analysed material was cDNA or gDNA that came from T cells, B-cell-depleted T cells, or PBMCs.

In the authors' methods: Using reference gene primer amplification, nucleated cell counts were estimated. The assay was immunoSEQ multiplex PCR, and TCRdb's table has in-frame clones only and misses some. The V and J calls and clone size come from that table; D and trimming were worked out from the DNA. This sample has roughly 38,000 clones, with 81% found just once. Trimming took 6 bases from V and 7 from J; bases not matched to a gene: 11. Germline-derived CDR1 and CDR2 are SGHRS and YFSETQ. This CDR3 contains 15 residues. The source is an elderly man with active or convalescent COVID-19. The chain combines TRBV5-1 with TRBJ2-1; 9 positions match TRBD2. Sequencing was performed on peripheral blood. DNA of the CDR3: TGCGCCAGCACCGTCTCTCCCAGCGGGAGGAATGAGCAGTTCTTC. It translates to CASTVSPSGRNEQFF.